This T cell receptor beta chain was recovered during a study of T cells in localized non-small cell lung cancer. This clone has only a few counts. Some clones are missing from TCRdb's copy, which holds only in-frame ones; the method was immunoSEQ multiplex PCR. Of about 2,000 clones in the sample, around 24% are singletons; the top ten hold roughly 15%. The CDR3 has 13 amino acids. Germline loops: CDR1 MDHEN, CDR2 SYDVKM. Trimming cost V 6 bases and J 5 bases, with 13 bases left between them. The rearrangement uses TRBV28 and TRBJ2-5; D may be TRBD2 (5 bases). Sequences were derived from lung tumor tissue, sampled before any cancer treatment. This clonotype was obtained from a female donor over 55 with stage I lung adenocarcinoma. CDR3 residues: CASSGLRTETQYF. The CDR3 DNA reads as TGTGCCAGCAGCGGACTCCGCACTGAGACCCAGTACTTC. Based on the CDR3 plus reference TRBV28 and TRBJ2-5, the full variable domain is DVKVTQSSRYLVKRTGEKVFLECVQDMDHENMFWYRQDPGLGLRLIYFSYDVKMKEKGDIPEGYSVSREKKERFSLILESASTNQTSMYLCASSGLRTETQYFGPGTRLLVL.